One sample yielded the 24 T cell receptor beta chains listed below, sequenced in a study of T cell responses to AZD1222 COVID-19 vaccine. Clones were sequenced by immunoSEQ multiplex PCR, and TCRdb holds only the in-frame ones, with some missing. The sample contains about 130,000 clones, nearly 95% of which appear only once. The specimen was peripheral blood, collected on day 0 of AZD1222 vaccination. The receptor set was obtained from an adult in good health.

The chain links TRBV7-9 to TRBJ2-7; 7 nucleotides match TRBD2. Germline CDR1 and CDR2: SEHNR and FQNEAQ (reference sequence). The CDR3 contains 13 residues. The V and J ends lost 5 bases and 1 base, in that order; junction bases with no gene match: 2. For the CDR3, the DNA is TGTGCCAGCAGCCGGACTAGTTCCTACGAGCAGTACTTC. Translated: CASSRTSSYEQYF.

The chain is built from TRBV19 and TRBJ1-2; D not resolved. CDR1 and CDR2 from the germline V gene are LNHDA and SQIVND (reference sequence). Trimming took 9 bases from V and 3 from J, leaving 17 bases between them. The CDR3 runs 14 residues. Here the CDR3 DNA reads TGTGCCAGCGCACAGCAGCTGAGACACTATGGCTACACCTTC. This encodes CASAQQLRHYGYTF.

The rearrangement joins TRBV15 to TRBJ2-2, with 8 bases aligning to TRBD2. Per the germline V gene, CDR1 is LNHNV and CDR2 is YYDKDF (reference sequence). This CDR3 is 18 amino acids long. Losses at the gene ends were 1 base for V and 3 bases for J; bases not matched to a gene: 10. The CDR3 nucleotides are TGTGCCACCAGCAGAGCATCATGGGGACTAGGGGACACCGGGGAGCTGTTTTTT. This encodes CATSRASWGLGDTGELFF.

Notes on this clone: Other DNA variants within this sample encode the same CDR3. DNA for the CDR3: TGTGCCAGCAGCTTGGAGCCCTATGGCTACACCTTC. It specifies CASSLEPYGYTF. J is TRBJ1-2 and V is TRBV5-6; D is undetermined. V was trimmed by 0 bases and J by 4 bases, leaving 4 bases between them. This CDR3 is built from 12 residues. Germline V gene lookup returns CDR1 SGHDT and CDR2 YYEEEE. Complete variable domain (other parts from reference TRBV5-6 and TRBJ1-2): DAGVTQSPTHLIKTRGQQVTLRCSPKSGHDTVSWYQQALGQGPQFIFQYYEEEERQRGNFPDRFSGHQFPNYSSELNVNALLLGDSALYLCASSLEPYGYTFGSGTRLTVV.

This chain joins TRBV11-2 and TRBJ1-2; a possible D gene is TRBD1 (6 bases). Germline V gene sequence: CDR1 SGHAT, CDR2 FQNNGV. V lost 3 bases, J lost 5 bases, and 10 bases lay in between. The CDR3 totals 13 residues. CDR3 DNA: TGTGCCAGCAGCTTCCAGGGGCAGTATGGCTACACCTTC. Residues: CASSFQGQYGYTF.

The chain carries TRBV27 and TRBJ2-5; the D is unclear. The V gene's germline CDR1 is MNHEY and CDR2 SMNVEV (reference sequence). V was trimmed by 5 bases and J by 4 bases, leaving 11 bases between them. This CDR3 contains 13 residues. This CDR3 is CASSLTWGETQYF. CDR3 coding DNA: TGTGCCAGCAGTCTAACTTGGGGAGAGACCCAGTACTTC.

CDR3 sequence: CASSPESNQPQHF. The CDR3 nucleotides read TGTGCCAGCAGCCCGGAAAGCAATCAGCCCCAGCATTTT. The chain has TRBV27 and TRBJ1-5; no reliable D call. With 6 bases removed from V and 1 base from J, the gap between germline ends came to 7 bases. Per the germline V gene, CDR1 is MNHEY and CDR2 is SMNVEV (reference sequence). The CDR3 runs to 13 residues.

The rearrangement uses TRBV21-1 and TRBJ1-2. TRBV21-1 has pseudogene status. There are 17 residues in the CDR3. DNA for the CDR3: TGTGCCAGCAGCAAAGAGGAGTCCCTTCGGAGTTTCGGTGGCTACACCTTC. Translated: CASSKEESLRSFGGYTF.

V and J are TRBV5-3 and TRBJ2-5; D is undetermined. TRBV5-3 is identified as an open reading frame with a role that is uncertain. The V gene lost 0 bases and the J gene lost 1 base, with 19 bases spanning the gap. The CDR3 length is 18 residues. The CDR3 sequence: CARSLAGNFTSFQETQYF. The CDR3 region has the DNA TGTGCCAGAAGCTTGGCCGGAAACTTTACGAGTTTCCAAGAGACCCAGTACTTC.

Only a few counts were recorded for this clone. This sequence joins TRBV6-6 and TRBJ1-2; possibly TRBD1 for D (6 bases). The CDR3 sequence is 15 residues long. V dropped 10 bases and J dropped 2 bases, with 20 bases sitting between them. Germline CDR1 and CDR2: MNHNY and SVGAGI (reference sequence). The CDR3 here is CAITMDSPSNYGYTF. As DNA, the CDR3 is TGTGCCATCACAATGGACAGCCCTTCCAACTATGGCTACACCTTC.

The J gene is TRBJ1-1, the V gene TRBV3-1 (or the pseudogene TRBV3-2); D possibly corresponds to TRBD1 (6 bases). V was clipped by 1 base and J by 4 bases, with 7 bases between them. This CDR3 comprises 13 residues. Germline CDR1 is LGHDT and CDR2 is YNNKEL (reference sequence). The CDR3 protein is CASSQVGATEAFF. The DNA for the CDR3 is TGTGCCAGCAGCCAAGTGGGGGCCACTGAAGCTTTCTTT.

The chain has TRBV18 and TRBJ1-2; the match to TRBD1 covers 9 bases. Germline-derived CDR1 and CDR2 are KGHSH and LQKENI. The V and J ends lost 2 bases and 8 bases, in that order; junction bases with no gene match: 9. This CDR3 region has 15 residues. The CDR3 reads CASSPTRQGVGGYTF. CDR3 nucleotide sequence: TGTGCCAGCTCACCAACTCGACAGGGGGTTGGCGGCTACACCTTC.

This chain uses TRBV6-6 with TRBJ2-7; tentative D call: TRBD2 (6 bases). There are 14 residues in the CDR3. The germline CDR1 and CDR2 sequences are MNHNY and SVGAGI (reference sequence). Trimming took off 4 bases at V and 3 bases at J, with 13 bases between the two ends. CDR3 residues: CASSSGGYLYEQYF. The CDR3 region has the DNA TGTGCCAGCAGTTCCGGGGGTTACCTCTACGAGCAGTACTTC.

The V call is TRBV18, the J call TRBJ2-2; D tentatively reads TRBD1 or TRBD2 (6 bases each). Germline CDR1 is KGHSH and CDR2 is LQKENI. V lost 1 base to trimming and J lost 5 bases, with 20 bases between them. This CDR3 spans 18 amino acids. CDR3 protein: CASSPLRFSRGGTGELFF. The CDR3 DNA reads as TGTGCCAGCTCACCACTAAGGTTTTCCAGGGGAGGTACCGGGGAGCTGTTTTTT. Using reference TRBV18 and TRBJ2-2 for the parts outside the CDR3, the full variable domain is NAGVMQNPRHLVRRRGQEARLRCSPMKGHSHVYWYRQLPEEGLKFMVYLQKENIIDESGMPKERFSAEFPKEGPSILRIQQVVRGDSAAYFCASSPLRFSRGGTGELFFGEGSRLTVL.

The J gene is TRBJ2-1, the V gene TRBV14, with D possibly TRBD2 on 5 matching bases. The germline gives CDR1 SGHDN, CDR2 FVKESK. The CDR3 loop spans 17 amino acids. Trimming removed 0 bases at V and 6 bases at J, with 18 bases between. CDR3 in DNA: TGTGCCAGCAGCCAAGATATGAGAGGGTTCGCTATCAATGAGCAGTTCTTC. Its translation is CASSQDMRGFAINEQFF.

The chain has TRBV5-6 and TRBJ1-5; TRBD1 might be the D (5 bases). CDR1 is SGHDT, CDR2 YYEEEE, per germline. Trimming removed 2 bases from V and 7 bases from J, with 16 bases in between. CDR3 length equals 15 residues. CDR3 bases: TGTGCCAGCAGCTTAGGGCGGGCAAAGGGGCAGCCCCAGCATTTT. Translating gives CASSLGRAKGQPQHF.

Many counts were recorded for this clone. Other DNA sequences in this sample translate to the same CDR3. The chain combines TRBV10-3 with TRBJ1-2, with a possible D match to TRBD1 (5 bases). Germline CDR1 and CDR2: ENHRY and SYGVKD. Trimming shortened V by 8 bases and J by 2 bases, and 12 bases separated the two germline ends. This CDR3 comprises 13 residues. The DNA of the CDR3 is TGTGCCATCCGAGGGACGGGGAACTATGGCTACACCTTC. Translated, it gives CAIRGTGNYGYTF.

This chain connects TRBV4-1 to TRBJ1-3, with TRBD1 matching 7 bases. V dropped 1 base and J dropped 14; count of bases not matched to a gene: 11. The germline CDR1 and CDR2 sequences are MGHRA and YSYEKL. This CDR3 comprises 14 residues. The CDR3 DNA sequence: TGCGCCAGCAGCCAAGTCGGGACAGAGTTGAGCGTATATTTT. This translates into CASSQVGTELSVYF.

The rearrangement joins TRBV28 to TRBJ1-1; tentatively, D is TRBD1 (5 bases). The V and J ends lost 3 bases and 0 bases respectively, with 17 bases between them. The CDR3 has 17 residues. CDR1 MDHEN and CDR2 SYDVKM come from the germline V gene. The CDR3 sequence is CASSFDDLKGMNTEAFF. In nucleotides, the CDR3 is TGTGCCAGCAGTTTCGATGACCTAAAGGGGATGAACACTGAAGCTTTCTTT.

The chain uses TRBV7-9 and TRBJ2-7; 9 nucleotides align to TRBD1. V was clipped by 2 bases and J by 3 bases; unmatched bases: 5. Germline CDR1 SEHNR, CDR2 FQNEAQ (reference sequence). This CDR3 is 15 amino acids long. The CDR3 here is CASSLTGGLSYEQYF. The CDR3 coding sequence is TGTGCCAGCAGCTTAACAGGGGGCCTCAGCTACGAGCAGTACTTC.

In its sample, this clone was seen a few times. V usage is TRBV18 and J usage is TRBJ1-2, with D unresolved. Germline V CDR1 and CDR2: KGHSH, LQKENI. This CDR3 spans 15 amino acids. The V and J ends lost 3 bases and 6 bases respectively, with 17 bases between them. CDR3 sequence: CASSPPGGVRDGYTF. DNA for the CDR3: TGTGCCAGCTCACCTCCTGGCGGGGTAAGGGATGGCTACACCTTC.

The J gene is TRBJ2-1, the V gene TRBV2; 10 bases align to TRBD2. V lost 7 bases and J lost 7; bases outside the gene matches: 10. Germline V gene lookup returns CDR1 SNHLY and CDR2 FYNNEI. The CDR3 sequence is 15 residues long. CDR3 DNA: TGTGCCAGCACCCTATGGGCTAGCGGGGGTAATGAGCAGTTCTTC. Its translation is CASTLWASGGNEQFF.

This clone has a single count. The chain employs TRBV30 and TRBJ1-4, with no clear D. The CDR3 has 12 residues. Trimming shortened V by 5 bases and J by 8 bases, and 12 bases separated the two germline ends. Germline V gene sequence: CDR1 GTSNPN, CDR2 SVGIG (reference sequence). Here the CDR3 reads CAWSVRREKLFF. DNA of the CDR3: TGTGCCTGGTCGGTCAGAAGGGAAAAACTGTTTTTT. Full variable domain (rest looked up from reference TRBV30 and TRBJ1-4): SQTIHQWPATLVQPVGSPLSLECTVEGTSNPNLYWYRQAAGRGLQLLFYSVGIGQISSEVPQNLSASRPQDRQFILSSKKLLLSDSGFYLCAWSVRREKLFFGSGTQLSVL.

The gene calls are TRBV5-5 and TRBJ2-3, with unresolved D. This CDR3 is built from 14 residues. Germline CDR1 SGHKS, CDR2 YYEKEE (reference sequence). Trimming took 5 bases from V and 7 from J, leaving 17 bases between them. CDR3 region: CASRFLGDVNTQYF. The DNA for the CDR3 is TGTGCCAGCAGGTTTCTTGGAGACGTTAATACGCAGTATTTT.